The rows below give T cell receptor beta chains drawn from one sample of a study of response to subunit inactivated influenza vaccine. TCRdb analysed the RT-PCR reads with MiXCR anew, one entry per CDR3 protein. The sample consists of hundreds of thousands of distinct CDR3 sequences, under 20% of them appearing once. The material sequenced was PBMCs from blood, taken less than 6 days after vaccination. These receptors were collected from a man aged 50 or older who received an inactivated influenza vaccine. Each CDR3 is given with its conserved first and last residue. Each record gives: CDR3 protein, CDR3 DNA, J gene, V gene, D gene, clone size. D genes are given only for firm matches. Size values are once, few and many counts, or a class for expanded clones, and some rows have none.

CASSLSFGTKNYNEQFF | TGTGCCAGCAGCTTATCATTCGGGACAAAAAACTACAATGAGCAGTTCTTC | TRBJ2-1 | TRBV7-9 | NA | few
CASSQEGEGNEQYF | TGCGCCAGCAGCCAAGAGGGAGAGGGTAACGAGCAGTACTTC | TRBJ2-7 | TRBV4-3 | NA | NA
CASSSGTGTNYGYTF | TGTGCCAGCAGCTCTGGGACAGGGACCAACTATGGCTACACCTTC | TRBJ1-2 | TRBV7-9 | TRBD1 | NA
CSARDPLWTGGEAFF | TGCAGTGCTAGAGATCCCCTGTGGACAGGCGGTGAAGCTTTCTTT | TRBJ1-1 | TRBV20-1 | TRBD1 | few
CSASSLATGELFF | TGCAGTGCTAGTAGCCTAGCGACCGGGGAGCTGTTTTTT | TRBJ2-2 | TRBV20-1 | NA | NA
CATSRAAGSRAYEQYF | TGTGCCACCAGCAGAGCGGCAGGGTCAAGAGCCTACGAGCAGTACTTC | TRBJ2-7 | TRBV15 | NA | NA
CASSHRLLAGGAYRSEQYF | TGCGCCAGCAGTCACAGATTACTAGCGGGGGGCGCTTATCGGAGCGAGCAGTACTTC | TRBJ2-7 | TRBV10-2 | TRBD2 | NA
CASSAGTVRFNQPQHF | TGTGCCAGCAGTGCCGGGACGGTGAGATTCAATCAGCCCCAGCATTTT | TRBJ1-5 | TRBV12-3/TRBV12-4 | NA | few
CASSSSGQGSDTQYF | TGCGCCAGCAGCTCCTCGGGACAGGGCTCAGATACGCAGTATTTT | TRBJ2-3 | TRBV5-1 | TRBD1 | NA
CASSPPGLLRATQYF | TGTGCCAGCAGTCCACCCGGACTCCTAAGGGCGACCCAGTACTTC | TRBJ2-5 | TRBV7-9 | NA | NA
CASSPFRDRGYEQYF | TGTGCCAGCAGTCCCTTCCGGGACAGGGGTTACGAGCAGTACTTC | TRBJ2-7 | TRBV6-1 | TRBD1 | few
CATQLNTEAFF | TGTGCCACACAGCTGAACACTGAAGCTTTCTTT | TRBJ1-1 | TRBV25-1 | NA | few
CSVGQALDTEAFF | TGCAGCGTGGGACAGGCTTTGGACACTGAAGCTTTCTTT | TRBJ1-1 | TRBV29-1 | TRBD1 | few
CASSLEMTSGIAKNIQYF | TGCGCCAGCAGCTTGGAGATGACTAGCGGAATAGCCAAAAACATTCAGTACTTC | TRBJ2-4 | TRBV5-1 | TRBD2 | NA
CASSSMENTEAFF | TGTGCCAGCAGTTCAATGGAGAACACTGAAGCTTTCTTT | TRBJ1-1 | TRBV6-2/TRBV6-3 | NA | few
CAIGDNNEQFF | TGTGCCATCGGGGACAACAATGAGCAGTTCTTC | TRBJ2-1 | TRBV10-3 | NA | NA
CASSRDNRNTGELFF | TGTGCCAGCAGCCGGGACAACAGAAACACCGGGGAGCTGTTTTTT | TRBJ2-2 | TRBV5-6 | NA | NA
CASSQGALSIYEQYF | TGCGCCAGCAGCCAAGGAGCCCTCTCTATCTACGAGCAGTACTTC | TRBJ2-7 | TRBV4-1 | NA | NA
CASSLPRGISEQFF | TGTGCCAGCAGCTTACCCCGGGGTATTAGCGAGCAGTTCTTC | TRBJ2-1 | TRBV11-2 | NA | NA
CASSYSDSNTGELFF | TGTGCCAGCAGTTACTCGGACTCGAACACCGGGGAGCTGTTTTTT | TRBJ2-2 | TRBV6-5 | NA | NA
CAINGLAGRTDTQYF | TGTGCCATCAACGGACTAGCGGGACGCACAGATACGCAGTATTTT | TRBJ2-3 | TRBV10-3 | TRBD2 | few
CASSLVGSGDRETQYF | TGTGCCAGCAGCTTGGTTGGTAGCGGGGATCGAGAGACCCAGTACTTC | TRBJ2-5 | TRBV5-6 | TRBD2 | NA
CASSPTASADYGYTF | TGTGCCAGCAGTCCCACAGCTTCGGCGGACTATGGCTACACCTTC | TRBJ1-2 | TRBV12-3/TRBV12-4 | NA | NA
CASSYFSVRTYEQYF | TGTGCCAGCAGTTACTTTAGCGTTCGGACCTACGAGCAGTACTTC | TRBJ2-7 | TRBV6-5 | NA | NA